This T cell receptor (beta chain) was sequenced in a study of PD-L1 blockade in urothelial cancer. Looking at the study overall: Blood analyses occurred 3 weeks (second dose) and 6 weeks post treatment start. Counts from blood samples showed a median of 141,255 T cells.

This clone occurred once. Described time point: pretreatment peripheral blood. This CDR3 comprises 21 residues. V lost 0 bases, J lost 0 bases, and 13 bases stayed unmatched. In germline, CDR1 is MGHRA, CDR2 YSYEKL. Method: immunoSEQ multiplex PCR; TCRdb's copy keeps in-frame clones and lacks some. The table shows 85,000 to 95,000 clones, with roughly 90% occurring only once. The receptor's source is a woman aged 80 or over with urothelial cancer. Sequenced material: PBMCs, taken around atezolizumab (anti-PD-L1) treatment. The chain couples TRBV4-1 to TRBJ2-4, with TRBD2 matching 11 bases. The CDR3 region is CASSQDPFGTSGVLAKNIQYF. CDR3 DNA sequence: TGCGCCAGCAGCCAAGATCCTTTCGGGACTAGCGGAGTCTTAGCCAAAAACATTCAGTACTTC.